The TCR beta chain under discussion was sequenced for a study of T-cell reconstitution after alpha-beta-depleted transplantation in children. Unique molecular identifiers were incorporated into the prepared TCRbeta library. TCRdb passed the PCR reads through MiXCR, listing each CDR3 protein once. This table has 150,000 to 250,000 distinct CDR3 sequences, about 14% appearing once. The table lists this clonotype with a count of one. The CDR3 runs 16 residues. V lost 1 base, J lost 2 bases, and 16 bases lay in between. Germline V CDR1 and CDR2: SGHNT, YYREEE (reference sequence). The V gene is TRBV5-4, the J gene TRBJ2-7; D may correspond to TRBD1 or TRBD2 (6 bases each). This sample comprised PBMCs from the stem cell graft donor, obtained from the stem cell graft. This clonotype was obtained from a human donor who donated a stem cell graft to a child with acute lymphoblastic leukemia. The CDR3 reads CASSLTGGGKTYEQYF. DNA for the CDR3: TGTGCCAGCAGCTTGACCGGGGGCGGGAAAACCTACGAGCAGTACTTC. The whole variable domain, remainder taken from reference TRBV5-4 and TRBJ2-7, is ETGVTQSPTHLIKTRGQQVTLRCSSQSGHNTVSWYQQALGQGPQFIFQYYREEENGRGNFPPRFSGLQFPNYSSELNVNALELDDSALYLCASSLTGGGKTYEQYFGPGTRLTVT.